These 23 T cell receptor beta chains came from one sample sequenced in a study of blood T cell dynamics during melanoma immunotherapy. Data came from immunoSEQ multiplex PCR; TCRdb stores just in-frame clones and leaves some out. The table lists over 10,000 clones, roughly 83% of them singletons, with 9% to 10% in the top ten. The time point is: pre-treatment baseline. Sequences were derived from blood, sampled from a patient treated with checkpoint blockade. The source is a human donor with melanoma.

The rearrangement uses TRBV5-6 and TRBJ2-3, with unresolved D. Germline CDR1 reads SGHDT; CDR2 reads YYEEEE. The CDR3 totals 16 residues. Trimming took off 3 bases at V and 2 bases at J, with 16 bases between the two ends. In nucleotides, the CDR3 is TGTGCCAGCAGCTCTCGAGGCTCGCGCTACACAGATACGCAGTATTTT. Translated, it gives CASSSRGSRYTDTQYF.

CDR3: CATSPVENYGYTF. CDR3 sequence (DNA): TGTGCCACCAGCCCCGTCGAGAACTATGGCTACACCTTC. This sequence joins TRBV15 and TRBJ1-2; D gene unclear. CDR3 length: 13 residues. The V end was cut by 5 bases, the J end by 2 bases, with 9 bases between. Germline-derived CDR1 and CDR2 are LNHNV and YYDKDF (reference sequence).

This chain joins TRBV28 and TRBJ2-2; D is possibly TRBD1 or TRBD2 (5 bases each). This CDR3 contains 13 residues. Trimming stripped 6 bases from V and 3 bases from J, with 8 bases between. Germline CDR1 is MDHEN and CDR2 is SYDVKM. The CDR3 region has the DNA TGTGCCAGCAGAGAGGGGTACACCGGGGAGCTGTTTTTT. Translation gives CASREGYTGELFF. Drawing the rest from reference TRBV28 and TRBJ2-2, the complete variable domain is DVKVTQSSRYLVKRTGEKVFLECVQDMDHENMFWYRQDPGLGLRLIYFSYDVKMKEKGDIPEGYSVSREKKERFSLILESASTNQTSMYLCASREGYTGELFFGEGSRLTVL.

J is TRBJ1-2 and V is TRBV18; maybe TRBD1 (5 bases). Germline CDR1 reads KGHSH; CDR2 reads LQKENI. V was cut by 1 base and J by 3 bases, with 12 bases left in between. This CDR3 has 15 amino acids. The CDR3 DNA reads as TGTGCCAGCTCACCACTGGCAGGGATCGACTATGGCTACACCTTC. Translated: CASSPLAGIDYGYTF.

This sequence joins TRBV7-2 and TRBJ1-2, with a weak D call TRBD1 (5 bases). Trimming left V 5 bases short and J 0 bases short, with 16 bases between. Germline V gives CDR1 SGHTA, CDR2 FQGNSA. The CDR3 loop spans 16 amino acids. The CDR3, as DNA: TGTGCCAGCAGCCTGGATTGGGGCCTTTCTAACTATGGCTACACCTTC. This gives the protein CASSLDWGLSNYGYTF.

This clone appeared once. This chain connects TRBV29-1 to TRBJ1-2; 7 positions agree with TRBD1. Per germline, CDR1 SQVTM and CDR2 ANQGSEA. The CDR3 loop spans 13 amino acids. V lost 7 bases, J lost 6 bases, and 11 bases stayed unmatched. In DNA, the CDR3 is TGCAGCGGGGGCCCCGACAGGGATCATGGCTACACCTTC. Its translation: CSGGPDRDHGYTF. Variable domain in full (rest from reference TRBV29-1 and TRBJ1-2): SAVISQKPSRDICQRGTSLTIQCQVDSQVTMMFWYRQQPGQSLTLIATANQGSEATYESGFVIDKFPISRPNLTFSTLTVSNMSPEDSSIYLCSGGPDRDHGYTFGSGTRLTVV.

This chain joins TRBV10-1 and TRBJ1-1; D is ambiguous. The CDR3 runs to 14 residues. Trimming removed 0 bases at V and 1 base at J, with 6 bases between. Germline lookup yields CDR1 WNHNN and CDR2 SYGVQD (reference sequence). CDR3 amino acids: CASSESRPNTEAFF. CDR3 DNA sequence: TGCGCCAGCAGTGAGTCACGGCCGAACACTGAAGCTTTCTTT.

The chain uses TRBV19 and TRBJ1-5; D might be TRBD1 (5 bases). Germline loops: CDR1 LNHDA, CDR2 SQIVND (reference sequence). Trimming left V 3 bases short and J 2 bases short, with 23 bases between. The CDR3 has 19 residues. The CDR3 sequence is CASSIQAPGANTGNQPQHF. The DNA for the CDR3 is TGTGCCAGTAGTATTCAGGCCCCTGGGGCAAACACGGGCAATCAGCCCCAGCATTTT.

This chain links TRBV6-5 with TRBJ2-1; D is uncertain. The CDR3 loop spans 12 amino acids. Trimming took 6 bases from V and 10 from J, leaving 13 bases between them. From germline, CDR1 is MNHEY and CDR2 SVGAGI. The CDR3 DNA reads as TGTGCCAGCAGACGCCGTTGGGGAGAGCAGTTCTTC. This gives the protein CASRRRWGEQFF.

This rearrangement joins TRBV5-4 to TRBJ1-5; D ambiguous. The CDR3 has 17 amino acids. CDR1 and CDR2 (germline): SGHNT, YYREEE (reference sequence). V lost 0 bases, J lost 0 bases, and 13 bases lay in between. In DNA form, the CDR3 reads TGTGCCAGCAGCTTGGGAGGCGGAATTGATAGCAATCAGCCCCAGCATTTT. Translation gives CASSLGGGIDSNQPQHF.

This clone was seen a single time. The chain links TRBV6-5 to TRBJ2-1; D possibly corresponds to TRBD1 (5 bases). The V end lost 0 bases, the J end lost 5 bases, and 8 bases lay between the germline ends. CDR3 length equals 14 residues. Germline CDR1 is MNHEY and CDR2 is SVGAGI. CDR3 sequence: CASSYSTVHNEQFF. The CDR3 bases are TGTGCCAGCAGTTACTCGACAGTCCACAATGAGCAGTTCTTC.

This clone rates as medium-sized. This CDR3 reads CASSWDSWNTEAFF. The CDR3 DNA reads TGTGCCAGTAGCTGGGACAGCTGGAACACTGAAGCTTTCTTT. The V call is TRBV19, the J call TRBJ1-1, with TRBD1 matching over 7 bases. The germline gives CDR1 LNHDA, CDR2 SQIVND (reference sequence). V lost 6 bases, J lost 1 base, and 5 bases stayed unmatched. The CDR3 runs 14 residues.

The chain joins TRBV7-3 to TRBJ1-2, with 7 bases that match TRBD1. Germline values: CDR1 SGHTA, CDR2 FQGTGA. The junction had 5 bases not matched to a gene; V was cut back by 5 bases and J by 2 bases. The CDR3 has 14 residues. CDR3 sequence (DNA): TGTGCCAGCAGCCCCGGCAGGGGGAACTATGGCTACACCTTC. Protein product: CASSPGRGNYGYTF.

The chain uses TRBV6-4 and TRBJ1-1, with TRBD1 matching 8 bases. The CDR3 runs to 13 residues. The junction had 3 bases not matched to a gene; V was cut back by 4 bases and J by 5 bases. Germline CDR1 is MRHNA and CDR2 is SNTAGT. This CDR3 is CASSARGQTEAFF. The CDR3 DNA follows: TGTGCCAGCAGTGCCAGGGGGCAAACTGAAGCTTTCTTT.

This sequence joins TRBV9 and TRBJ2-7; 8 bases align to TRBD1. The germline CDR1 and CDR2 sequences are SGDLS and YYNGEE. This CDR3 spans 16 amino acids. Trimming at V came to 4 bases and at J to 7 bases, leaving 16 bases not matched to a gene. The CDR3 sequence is CASSKSPGGLLREQYF. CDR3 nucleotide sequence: TGTGCCAGCAGCAAGAGTCCAGGGGGCTTATTACGAGAGCAGTACTTC.

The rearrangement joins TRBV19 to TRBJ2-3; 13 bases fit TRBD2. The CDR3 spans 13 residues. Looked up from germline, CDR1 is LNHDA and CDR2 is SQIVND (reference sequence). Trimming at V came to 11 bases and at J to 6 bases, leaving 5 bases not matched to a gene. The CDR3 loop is CAARTSGSDTQYF. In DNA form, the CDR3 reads TGTGCCGCTAGGACTAGCGGGAGCGATACGCAGTATTTT.

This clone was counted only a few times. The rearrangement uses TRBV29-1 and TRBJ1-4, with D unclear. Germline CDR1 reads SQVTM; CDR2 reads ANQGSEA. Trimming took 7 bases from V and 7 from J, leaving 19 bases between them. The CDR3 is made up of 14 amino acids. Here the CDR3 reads CSASVGQAGEKLFF. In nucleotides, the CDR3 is TGCAGCGCCTCGGTCGGGCAGGCAGGTGAAAAACTGTTTTTT.

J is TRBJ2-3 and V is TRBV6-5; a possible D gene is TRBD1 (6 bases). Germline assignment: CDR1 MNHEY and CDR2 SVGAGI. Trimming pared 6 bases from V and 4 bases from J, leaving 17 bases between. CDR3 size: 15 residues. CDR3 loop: CASRVLGAASDTQYF. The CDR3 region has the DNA TGTGCCAGCAGGGTCCTGGGGGCAGCTTCAGATACGCAGTATTTT.

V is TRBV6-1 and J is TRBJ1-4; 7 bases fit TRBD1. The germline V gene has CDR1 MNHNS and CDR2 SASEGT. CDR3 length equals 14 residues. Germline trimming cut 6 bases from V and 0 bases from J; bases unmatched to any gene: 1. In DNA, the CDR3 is TGTGCCAGCAGAGACAGGGCAACTAATGAAAAACTGTTTTTT. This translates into CASRDRATNEKLFF.

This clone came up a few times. The CDR3, as DNA: TGTGCCAGCAGTGAAGACAGCTCCTATAATTCACCCCTCCACTTT. Translating it yields CASSEDSSYNSPLHF. This chain connects TRBV2 to TRBJ1-6, with no clear D. The germline V gene has CDR1 SNHLY and CDR2 FYNNEI. This CDR3 spans 15 amino acids. V was trimmed by 1 base and J by 0 bases, leaving 4 bases between them.

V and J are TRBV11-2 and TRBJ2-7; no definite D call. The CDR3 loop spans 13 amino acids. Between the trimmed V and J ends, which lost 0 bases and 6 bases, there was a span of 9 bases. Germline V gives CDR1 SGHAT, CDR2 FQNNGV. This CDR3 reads CASSLDRRSEQYF. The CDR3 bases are TGTGCCAGCAGCTTAGATCGACGGAGCGAGCAGTACTTC.

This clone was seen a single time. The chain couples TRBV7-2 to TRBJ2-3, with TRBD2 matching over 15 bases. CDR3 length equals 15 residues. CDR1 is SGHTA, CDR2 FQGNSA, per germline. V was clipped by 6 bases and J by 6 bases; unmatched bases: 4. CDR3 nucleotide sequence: TGTGCCAGCAGAGGGACTAGCGGGGGGCTTGATACGCAGTATTTT. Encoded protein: CASRGTSGGLDTQYF.

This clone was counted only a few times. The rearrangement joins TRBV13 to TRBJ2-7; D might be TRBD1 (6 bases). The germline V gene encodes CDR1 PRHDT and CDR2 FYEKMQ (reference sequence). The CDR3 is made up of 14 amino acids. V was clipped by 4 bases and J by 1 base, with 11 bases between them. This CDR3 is CASSSRTASYEQYF. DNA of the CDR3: TGTGCCAGCAGCTCTCGGACAGCGTCCTACGAGCAGTACTTC.